Shown below are 24 T cell receptor beta chains from a single sample sequenced in a study of early T cells in non-severe SARS-CoV-2 infection. TCRdb redid the calling of the 5' RACE reads with MiXCR, one entry per CDR3 protein. The sample lists tens of thousands of distinct CDR3 sequences, less than 5.5% occurring once. The material sequenced was whole blood. Receptors were obtained from an adult who was a healthcare worker with PCR-confirmed SARS-CoV-2 infection or an uninfected control (not recorded which).

The sample holds many counts of this clonotype. The gene calls are TRBV7-2 and TRBJ2-2; no clear D. Trimming removed 6 bases from V and 1 base from J, with 9 bases in between. Germline CDR1 is SGHTA and CDR2 is FQGNSA. This CDR3 spans 14 amino acids. This chain's CDR3 is CASSKGWNTGELFF. The CDR3 bases are TGTGCCAGCAGTAAAGGATGGAACACCGGGGAGCTGTTTTTT.

This clonotype was counted ten times or more. This CDR3 is CSVEDAYRVGNEQFF. CDR3 sequence (DNA): TGCAGCGTTGAAGATGCCTACAGGGTTGGCAATGAGCAGTTCTTC. The chain is built from TRBV29-1 and TRBJ2-1; tentatively, D is TRBD1 (6 bases). Trimming removed 0 bases at V and 6 bases at J, with 15 bases between. The germline CDR1 and CDR2 sequences are SQVTM and ANQGSEA. CDR3 length: 15 amino acids.

This clonotype came up many times. The chain uses TRBV20-1 and TRBJ2-3; maybe TRBD1 (6 bases). The length of the CDR3 is 15 residues. Trimming shortened V by 3 bases and J by 0 bases, and 13 bases separated the two germline ends. Looked up from germline, CDR1 is DFQATT and CDR2 is SNEGSKA (reference sequence). The CDR3 nucleotides are TGCAGTGCTAGGAGAGCAGGGGTCAGCACAGATACGCAGTATTTT. The encoded protein is CSARRAGVSTDTQYF.

This clonotype was seen at least ten times. The chain combines TRBV29-1 with TRBJ2-3, with D perhaps matching TRBD2 (5 bases). The CDR3 runs to 13 residues. CDR1 is SQVTM and CDR2 is ANQGSEA in the germline V gene. Trimming pared 3 bases from V and 6 bases from J, leaving 13 bases between. In nucleotides, the CDR3 is TGCAGCGTTGAGTACGGACTCCGGGATACGCAGTATTTT. Its translation is CSVEYGLRDTQYF.

Ten or more counts support this clonotype. V is TRBV7-9 and J is TRBJ2-3; 13 bases map to TRBD2. This CDR3 has 16 amino acids. CDR1 SEHNR and CDR2 FQNEAQ come from the germline V gene (reference sequence). Trimming took 6 bases from V and 2 from J; bases not matched to a gene: 5. The CDR3 bases are TGTGCCAGCAGAGACGGGACTAGCGGGACCACAGATACGCAGTATTTT. Its protein is CASRDGTSGTTDTQYF. The variable domain in full, with the rest retrieved from reference TRBV7-9 and TRBJ2-3, is DTGVSQNPRHKITKRGQNVTFRCDPISEHNRLYWYRQTLGQGPEFLTYFQNEAQLEKSRLLSDRFSAERPKGSFSTLEIQRTEQGDSAMYLCASRDGTSGTTDTQYFGPGTRLTVL.

This chain joins TRBV20-1 and TRBJ1-1; D is uncertain. Germline CDR1 reads DFQATT; CDR2 reads SNEGSKA (reference sequence). The CDR3 contains 13 residues. Trimming took 5 bases from V and 4 from J, leaving 14 bases between them. The CDR3 protein is CSASGSAITEAFF. The DNA for the CDR3 is TGCAGTGCTTCCGGGTCGGCGATCACTGAAGCTTTCTTT.

This clonotype turned up a few times. This chain uses TRBV25-1 with TRBJ2-5; maybe TRBD1 (6 bases). In germline, CDR1 is MGHDK, CDR2 SYGVNS. Trimming removed 4 bases from V and 4 bases from J, with 13 bases in between. The CDR3 length is 14 residues. The CDR3 region is CASSGFRGGETQYF. DNA of the CDR3: TGTGCCAGCAGTGGATTTAGAGGGGGAGAGACCCAGTACTTC.

This clonotype was observed at least ten times. The gene calls are TRBV6-5 and TRBJ2-6; unclear D gene. The V gene's germline CDR1 is MNHEY and CDR2 SVGAGI. Trimming took 6 bases from V and 0 from J, leaving 6 bases between them. CDR3 length equals 14 residues. The CDR3 coding sequence is TGTGCCAGCAGATTAAGCTCTGGGGCCAACGTCCTGACTTTC. Protein: CASRLSSGANVLTF.

This clonotype was recorded a few times. V usage is TRBV28 and J usage is TRBJ2-1; no clear D. Germline assignment: CDR1 MDHEN and CDR2 SYDVKM. This CDR3 has 15 residues. Deletions cut 3 bases from V and 0 bases from J, with 9 bases between. The CDR3 loop is CASSFRRSSYNEQFF. The CDR3 DNA reads TGTGCCAGCAGTTTCCGACGGAGCTCCTACAATGAGCAGTTCTTC.

In this sample, this clonotype turned up many times. The chain combines TRBV2 with TRBJ2-7; 7 positions match TRBD1. The CDR3 spans 15 residues. CDR1 is SNHLY and CDR2 is FYNNEI in the germline V gene. V shed 6 bases and J 2 bases; nucleotides not matched to a gene: 10. As DNA, the CDR3 is TGTGCCAGCAGCCCAGGGGGTATCACCCCCTACGAGCAGTACTTC. Encoded protein: CASSPGGITPYEQYF.

This clonotype appeared many times. The rearrangement uses TRBV3-1 and TRBJ1-1; no definite D call. The CDR3 totals 13 residues. The germline V gene has CDR1 LGHDT and CDR2 YNNKEL (reference sequence). The V end lost 4 bases, the J end lost 0 bases, and 6 bases lay between the germline ends. The CDR3 is CASSRGLNTEAFF. The DNA of the CDR3 is TGTGCCAGCAGCCGCGGTTTGAACACTGAAGCTTTCTTT.

There are many counts of this clonotype. Here the CDR3 reads CASSQERTDTQYF. As DNA, the CDR3 is TGTGCCAGCAGCCAAGAACGAACAGATACGCAGTATTTT. The J gene is TRBJ2-3, the V gene TRBV4-2; D ambiguous. Germline assignment: CDR1 LGHNA and CDR2 YNFKEQ. The CDR3 sequence is 13 residues long. V lost 0 bases, J lost 3 bases, and 4 bases lay in between.

This clonotype was recorded many times. The J gene is TRBJ2-1, the V gene TRBV5-1; TRBD1 aligns across 7 bases. Germline CDR1 SGHRS, CDR2 YFSETQ. This CDR3 contains 13 residues. V trimming: 3 bases; J trimming: 6 bases; junction bases outside the gene matches: 3. CDR3 nucleotide sequence: TGCGCCAGCAGCTCACAGGGGTTCAATGAGCAGTTCTTC. It is translated as CASSSQGFNEQFF.

At least ten counts were recorded for this clonotype. The chain links TRBV2 to TRBJ2-1, with D perhaps being TRBD1 or TRBD2 (5 bases each). The CDR3 totals 13 residues. V lost 3 bases and J lost 3, with 6 bases in between. Germline V gives CDR1 SNHLY, CDR2 FYNNEI. Written as DNA, the CDR3 is TGTGCCAGCAGTGAGAGGGGCTACAATGAGCAGTTCTTC. Translation: CASSERGYNEQFF.

At least ten counts were recorded for this clonotype. The V gene is TRBV15, the J gene TRBJ2-2; D assignment may be TRBD1 or TRBD2 (5 bases each). The CDR3 length is 16 residues. Germline lookup yields CDR1 LNHNV and CDR2 YYDKDF (reference sequence). The germline V and J ends were trimmed by 0 bases and 6 bases, with 14 bases remaining between them. The CDR3 bases are TGTGCCACCAGCAGAGATATCGGGGCGCAAGCCGGGGAGCTGTTTTTT. It translates to CATSRDIGAQAGELFF.

This clonotype came up many times. The CDR3 loop reads CASSLASRDGYTF. The CDR3 DNA sequence: TGTGCCAGCAGCTTAGCCTCCCGGGATGGCTACACCTTC. This chain connects TRBV7-9 to TRBJ1-2; D unresolved. The CDR3 covers 13 residues. Germline V lookup: CDR1 SEHNR, CDR2 FQNEAQ (reference sequence). V was pared by 0 bases and J by 6 bases, with 8 bases between.

This clonotype was recorded at least ten times. J is TRBJ1-1 and V is TRBV9; D is undetermined. Germline values: CDR1 SGDLS, CDR2 YYNGEE. The CDR3 totals 15 residues. V was trimmed by 4 bases and J by 0 bases, leaving 13 bases between them. DNA for the CDR3: TGTGCCAGCAGCTACACCGGAGGCCTGAACACTGAAGCTTTCTTT. This encodes CASSYTGGLNTEAFF.

This clonotype was seen ten or more times. The chain links TRBV10-3 to TRBJ2-7; TRBD1 matches 10 bases. The trim removed 4 bases at V and 0 bases at J, leaving 9 bases unmatched. Germline lookup yields CDR1 ENHRY and CDR2 SYGVKD. CDR3 length: 17 residues. The CDR3 here is CAISAGTGQGSSYEQYF. CDR3 nucleotide sequence: TGTGCCATCAGTGCCGGGACGGGACAGGGGTCCTCCTACGAGCAGTACTTC.

This clonotype was counted ten times or more. The genes are TRBV6-2 or TRBV6-3 and TRBJ2-7; 7 bases are a match to TRBD2. The CDR3 length is 17 residues. The V gene end was trimmed by 2 bases and the J gene end by 2 bases; junction bases not matched to a gene: 12. Germline CDR1 is MNHEY and CDR2 is SVGEGT. Here the CDR3 reads CASSYLIGGSPTYEQYF. CDR3 DNA: TGTGCCAGCAGTTACCTTATCGGCGGGAGTCCTACCTACGAGCAGTACTTC.

This clonotype was observed many times. The chain uses TRBV6-1 and TRBJ1-1; 10 bases align to TRBD1. The CDR3 extends over 15 amino acids. Trimming took 8 bases from V and 4 from J; bases not matched to a gene: 10. The germline V gene encodes CDR1 MNHNS and CDR2 SASEGT. The CDR3, as DNA: TGTGCCAGCTCAGACATGTGGACAGGGGGCACTGAAGCTTTCTTT. This codes for CASSDMWTGGTEAFF.

The chain employs TRBV24-1 and TRBJ2-3; 12 nucleotides align to TRBD2. J was trimmed by 4 bases and V by 7 bases; bases with no gene match: 8. From germline, CDR1 is KGHDR and CDR2 SFDVKD. CDR3 length: 16 residues. The CDR3 bases are TGTGCCACCAGCTTTACTAGCGGGGGGACGGCAGATACGCAGTATTTT. Protein: CATSFTSGGTADTQYF.

This clonotype was detected many times. The rearrangement joins TRBV7-9 to TRBJ1-1; D is ambiguous. Germline V lookup: CDR1 SEHNR, CDR2 FQNEAQ (reference sequence). V was cut by 5 bases and J by 7 bases, with 8 bases left in between. The CDR3 spans 11 residues. CDR3 DNA sequence: TGTGCCAGCAGCCTTGGCGATGAAGCTTTCTTT. The encoded protein is CASSLGDEAFF.

Many counts were recorded for this clonotype. The gene calls are TRBV27 and TRBJ1-2, with TRBD1 matching 7 bases. The CDR3 covers 15 residues. Germline V gene sequence: CDR1 MNHEY, CDR2 SMNVEV (reference sequence). Trimming at V came to 5 bases and at J to 0 bases, leaving 6 bases not matched to a gene. The CDR3 nucleotides read TGTGCCAGCAGTGGCTTAGACAGGGCTAACTATGGCTACACCTTC. Translating gives CASSGLDRANYGYTF.

The table lists this clonotype with a few counts. V is TRBV7-2 and J is TRBJ2-5; D unclear. Germline lookup yields CDR1 SGHTA and CDR2 FQGNSA. The length of the CDR3 is 14 residues. Trimming left V 5 bases short and J 2 bases short, with 12 bases between. The CDR3 sequence is CASSPVRVQETQYF. Here the CDR3 DNA reads TGTGCCAGCAGCCCTGTACGGGTACAAGAGACCCAGTACTTC. The full variable domain, completed using reference TRBV7-2 and TRBJ2-5, is GAGVSQSPSNKVTEKGKDVELRCDPISGHTALYWYRQSLGQGLEFLIYFQGNSAPDKSGLPSDRFSAERTGGSVSTLTIQRTQQEDSAVYLCASSPVRVQETQYFGPGTRLLVL.